This T cell receptor beta chain came from a study of CD8 T cells in Susac syndrome. Germline loops: CDR1 MNHEY, CDR2 SVGEGT. The CDR3 extends over 17 amino acids. With V trimmed by 5 bases and J by 4 bases, 9 bases remained unmatched. This clonotype was picked up one time. Random hexamers primed reverse transcription of about 0.45 to 1 ug RNA. TCRdb used MiXCR to reprocess the immunoSEQ multiplex PCR reads, holding one entry per CDR3 protein. The sample includes about 110,000 distinct CDR3 sequences, roughly 96% seen only once; the top ten take 0.075% to 0.1%. This rearrangement joins TRBV6-2 or TRBV6-3 to TRBJ2-5, with 14 bases matching TRBD2. The sequence came from a human donor in good health. The sequencing sample was made of CD4+ T cells from PBMCs. DNA for the CDR3: TGTGCCAGCAGTCTCCTACTAGGACTAGCGGGGGGAGAGACCCAGTACTTC. This sequence encodes CASSLLLGLAGGETQYF.